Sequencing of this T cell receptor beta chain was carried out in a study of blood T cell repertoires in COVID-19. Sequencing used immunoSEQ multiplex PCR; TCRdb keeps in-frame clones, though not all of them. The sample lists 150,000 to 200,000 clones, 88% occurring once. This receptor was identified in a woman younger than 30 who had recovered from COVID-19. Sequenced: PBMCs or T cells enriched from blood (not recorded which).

Here the CDR3 DNA reads TGTGCCAGCACTCGCCTCGGGACAGGAAACAATCAGCCCCAGCATTTT. It is translated as CASTRLGTGNNQPQHF. The chain employs TRBV28 and TRBJ1-5; 8 bases align to TRBD1. Germline V lookup: CDR1 MDHEN, CDR2 SYDVKM. This CDR3 comprises 16 residues. The V segment lost 7 bases and the J segment 3 bases; nucleotides outside the gene matches: 11. Based on the CDR3 plus reference TRBV28 and TRBJ1-5, the full variable domain is DVKVTQSSRYLVKRTGEKVFLECVQDMDHENMFWYRQDPGLGLRLIYFSYDVKMKEKGDIPEGYSVSREKKERFSLILESASTNQTSMYLCASTRLGTGNNQPQHFGDGTRLSIL.